One and the same sample provided the 25 T cell receptor beta chains below, sequenced in a study of T cell responses to AZD1222 COVID-19 vaccine. Here immunoSEQ multiplex PCR was the method, and the copy in TCRdb shows in-frame clones only, minus some. The profile shows more than 85,000 clones, approximately 87% of them singletons. The sample was peripheral blood, taken on day 0 of AZD1222 vaccination. The receptors originated from an adult in good health.

The chain employs TRBV9 and TRBJ1-2, with a possible D match to TRBD1 (5 bases). CDR1 and CDR2 from the germline V gene are SGDLS and YYNGEE. The length of the CDR3 is 17 residues. V shed 3 bases and J shed 4 bases, with 22 bases lying between them. The CDR3 coding sequence is TGTGCCAGCAGCGCGCAGGGCGGATTAAACAGCGGCTATGGCTACACCTTC. Its protein is CASSAQGGLNSGYGYTF.

The gene calls are TRBV28 and TRBJ1-2; perhaps TRBD1 as D (6 bases). Trimming removed 2 bases from V and 5 bases from J, with 9 bases in between. Germline lookup yields CDR1 MDHEN and CDR2 SYDVKM. The CDR3 consists of 13 residues. The CDR3 spells CASSLGGGYGYTF. The DNA for the CDR3 is TGTGCCAGCAGTTTAGGGGGCGGATATGGCTACACCTTC.

V gene TRBV2 combines with J gene TRBJ2-3; the match to TRBD2 covers 10 bases. The ends lost 4 bases at V and 5 bases at J; junction bases unmatched: 6. The V gene's germline CDR1 is SNHLY and CDR2 FYNNEI. This CDR3 spans 15 amino acids. The CDR3 region is CASSGPSGGGDTQYF. For the CDR3, the DNA is TGTGCCAGCAGTGGACCTAGCGGGGGAGGAGATACGCAGTATTTT.

The V call is TRBV6-5, the J call TRBJ2-6; D ambiguous. This CDR3 comprises 14 residues. Germline lookup yields CDR1 MNHEY and CDR2 SVGAGI. V lost 6 bases and J lost 0, with 6 bases in between. CDR3 region: CASRQSSGANVLTF. CDR3 DNA: TGTGCCAGCAGACAGAGCTCTGGGGCCAACGTCCTGACTTTC.

This CDR3 is CASTRGDSRSRSYEQYF. CDR3 DNA: TGTGCCAGCACCCGGGGGGACAGCCGCTCTAGGTCCTACGAGCAGTACTTC. The rearrangement links TRBV28 to TRBJ2-7, with D perhaps assigned TRBD1 or TRBD2 (7 bases each). The CDR3 extends over 17 amino acids. V lost 7 bases and J 1 base, leaving 23 bases between the germline ends. Germline CDR1 reads MDHEN; CDR2 reads SYDVKM. Combining the CDR3 with reference TRBV28 and TRBJ2-7 gives the whole variable domain DVKVTQSSRYLVKRTGEKVFLECVQDMDHENMFWYRQDPGLGLRLIYFSYDVKMKEKGDIPEGYSVSREKKERFSLILESASTNQTSMYLCASTRGDSRSRSYEQYFGPGTRLTVT.

This chain uses TRBV24-1 with TRBJ2-3; 8 nucleotides agree with TRBD1. The CDR3 is 13 residues long. Trimming cost V 9 bases and J 2 bases; bases outside gene matches: 3. Germline CDR1 KGHDR, CDR2 SFDVKD. The CDR3 region has the DNA TGTGCCACCGGGACAGGAGCCACAGATACGCAGTATTTT. This encodes CATGTGATDTQYF.

The chain joins TRBV6-5 to TRBJ1-2, with unresolved D. The V gene lost 8 bases and the J gene lost 1 base, with 8 bases spanning the gap. CDR3 length equals 12 residues. Germline V gene sequence: CDR1 MNHEY, CDR2 SVGAGI. CDR3 sequence: CASVAVNYGYTF. In DNA, the CDR3 is TGTGCCAGCGTGGCCGTTAACTATGGCTACACCTTC.

The J gene is TRBJ1-2, the V gene TRBV6-5, with 7 positions matching TRBD1. V shed 2 bases, J shed 5 bases, and the junction held 8 bases outside the gene matches. The CDR3 has 15 residues. CDR1 is MNHEY and CDR2 is SVGAGI in the germline V gene. CDR3 DNA: TGTGCCAGCAGTTACGGACGGACAGGACGTTATGGCTACACCTTC. Amino acids: CASSYGRTGRYGYTF.

The chain combines TRBV10-3 with TRBJ1-2, with 7 bases identical to TRBD1. Germline V gene sequence: CDR1 ENHRY, CDR2 SYGVKD. The trim removed 7 bases at V and 7 bases at J, leaving 9 bases unmatched. The CDR3 length is 13 residues. The CDR3 sequence: CAITAGAGGGYTF. CDR3 in DNA: TGTGCCATCACGGCGGGCGCAGGGGGTGGCTACACCTTC.

The gene calls are TRBV18 and TRBJ1-5; D is possibly TRBD1 (5 bases). V lost 3 bases and J lost 8, with 11 bases in between. Germline V gene data show CDR1 as KGHSH and CDR2 as LQKENI. The length of the CDR3 is 13 residues. The CDR3 DNA follows: TGTGCCAGCTCACCGTCGGGAGGGGAGCCCCAGCATTTT. Its translation is CASSPSGGEPQHF.

The rearrangement links TRBV7-8 to TRBJ2-5; D is uncertain. The CDR3 contains 13 residues. Germline CDR1 reads SGHVS; CDR2 reads FQNEAQ. Deletions cut 3 bases from V and 1 base from J, with 6 bases between. In DNA form, the CDR3 reads TGTGCCAGCAGCTTTGGGTTCCAAGAGACCCAGTACTTC. Its protein is CASSFGFQETQYF.

The gene calls are TRBV7-2 and TRBJ1-3; D ambiguous. The V gene's germline CDR1 is SGHTA and CDR2 FQGNSA. V gave up 5 bases and J gave up 0 bases, with 11 bases separating them. This CDR3 spans 15 amino acids. This chain's CDR3 is CASSIWTGSGNTIYF. DNA of the CDR3: TGTGCCAGCAGCATCTGGACGGGCTCTGGAAACACCATATATTTT.

The chain combines TRBV3-1 (or the pseudogene TRBV3-2) with TRBJ2-3, with 9 bases that match TRBD2. Germline V lookup: CDR1 LGHDT, CDR2 YNNKEL (reference sequence). V shed 4 bases, J shed 7 bases, and the junction held 12 bases outside the gene matches. CDR3 size: 16 residues. CDR3 coding DNA: TGTGCCAGCAGCCCACAACCTAGCGGGATACGAAATACGCAGTATTTT. Its translation is CASSPQPSGIRNTQYF.

Only a few counts were recorded for this clone. This chain links TRBV28 with TRBJ2-7, with 9 positions matching TRBD1. The germline V gene encodes CDR1 MDHEN and CDR2 SYDVKM. V shed 2 bases and J 5 bases; nucleotides not matched to a gene: 7. The length of the CDR3 is 15 residues. CDR3 DNA sequence: TGTGCCAGCAGTTTAATGGGGACAGGGTTGAACGAGCAGTACTTC. Amino acids: CASSLMGTGLNEQYF. The complete variable domain, with remaining parts taken from reference TRBV28 and TRBJ2-7, reads DVKVTQSSRYLVKRTGEKVFLECVQDMDHENMFWYRQDPGLGLRLIYFSYDVKMKEKGDIPEGYSVSREKKERFSLILESASTNQTSMYLCASSLMGTGLNEQYFGPGTRLTVT.

The V call is TRBV5-4, the J call TRBJ1-2, with a tentative D call TRBD1 (5 bases). Trimming took 4 bases from V and 1 from J, leaving 20 bases between them. The CDR3 covers 17 residues. The germline gives CDR1 SGHNT, CDR2 YYREEE (reference sequence). The chain's CDR3 is CASSPGGWDRVNYGYTF. CDR3 DNA sequence: TGTGCCAGCAGCCCTGGGGGGTGGGACCGCGTTAACTATGGCTACACCTTC.

V usage is TRBV5-4 and J usage is TRBJ1-1, with 7 bases that match TRBD1. The CDR3 has 16 amino acids. Germline V gene sequence: CDR1 SGHNT, CDR2 YYREEE (reference sequence). The J segment lost 2 bases and the V segment lost 4 bases, leaving 11 bases of the junction unmatched. The chain's CDR3 is CASSPMLGGYNTEAFF. Written as DNA, the CDR3 is TGTGCCAGCAGCCCTATGCTAGGGGGCTATAACACTGAAGCTTTCTTT.

J is TRBJ1-5 and V is TRBV19, with D tentatively TRBD1 (6 bases). From germline, CDR1 is LNHDA and CDR2 SQIVND (reference sequence). The germline V and J ends were trimmed by 5 bases and 0 bases, with 23 bases remaining between them. CDR3 length equals 19 residues. CDR3 sequence (DNA): TGTGCCAGTAGTGTCTTTGGGGGCCGGGAAATTTTTAGCAATCAGCCCCAGCATTTT. Translated, it gives CASSVFGGREIFSNQPQHF.

This clone showed up just a few times. The chain joins TRBV7-6 to TRBJ2-5, with D maybe TRBD2 (5 bases). The CDR3 covers 15 residues. From germline, CDR1 is SGHVS and CDR2 FNYEAQ. V was cut by 5 bases and J by 2 bases, with 15 bases left in between. The CDR3 coding sequence is TGTGCCAGCAGCCCGGAGGCGGGTCTACAAGAGACCCAGTACTTC. Residues: CASSPEAGLQETQYF.

The chain links TRBV7-8 to TRBJ1-1, with 9 bases matching TRBD1. Germline loops: CDR1 SGHVS, CDR2 FQNEAQ. The CDR3 runs 16 residues. The V segment lost 0 bases and the J segment 4 bases; nucleotides outside the gene matches: 6. This CDR3 reads CASSLATGGTGTEAFF. CDR3 in DNA: TGTGCCAGCAGCTTAGCGACAGGGGGAACGGGCACTGAAGCTTTCTTT. Full variable domain (outside the CDR3, taken from reference TRBV7-8 and TRBJ1-1): GAGVSQSPRYKVAKRGQDVALRCDPISGHVSLFWYQQALGQGPEFLTYFQNEAQLDKSGLPSDRFFAERPEGSVSTLKIQRTQQEDSAVYLCASSLATGGTGTEAFFGQGTRLTVV.

This sequence joins TRBV6-2 or TRBV6-3 and TRBJ2-5, with D unresolved. CDR3 length: 14 residues. V lost 6 bases, J lost 1 base, and 12 bases lay in between. CDR1 MNHEY and CDR2 SVGEGT come from the germline V gene. CDR3 coding DNA: TGTGCCAGCAGCAAGAGGAATACCCAAGAGACCCAGTACTTC. It specifies CASSKRNTQETQYF.

The gene calls are TRBV7-9 and TRBJ2-3; D may be TRBD1 (6 bases). Trimming removed 5 bases from V and 3 bases from J, with 24 bases in between. The CDR3 contains 18 residues. Germline CDR1 SEHNR, CDR2 FQNEAQ (reference sequence). CDR3 amino acids: CASSLRDTSSAETDTQYF. Here the CDR3 DNA reads TGTGCCAGCAGCCTCCGGGACACCTCCTCGGCGGAGACAGATACGCAGTATTTT.

The CDR3 loop reads CSVLQGSGSEKLFF. The CDR3 bases are TGCAGCGTGTTACAGGGAAGTGGAAGTGAAAAACTGTTTTTT. The V gene is TRBV29-1, the J gene TRBJ1-4; D is perhaps TRBD1 (6 bases). The CDR3 contains 14 residues. The V gene lost 6 bases and the J gene lost 7 bases, with 18 bases spanning the gap. The germline CDR1 and CDR2 sequences are SQVTM and ANQGSEA.

The V and J genes are TRBV27 and TRBJ2-4; 8 bases agree with TRBD2. Looked up from germline, CDR1 is MNHEY and CDR2 is SMNVEV (reference sequence). With V trimmed by 7 bases and J by 6 bases, 8 bases remained unmatched. The CDR3 extends over 14 amino acids. The CDR3 DNA is TGTGCCAGCACCCGGGGGGGCCGCGGAAACATTCAGTACTTC. This translates into CASTRGGRGNIQYF.

The chain links TRBV28 to TRBJ1-3; D remains unclear. V was pared by 7 bases and J by 0 bases, with 10 bases between. The germline V gene encodes CDR1 MDHEN and CDR2 SYDVKM. The CDR3 is made up of 14 amino acids. CDR3 DNA: TGTGCCAGCAATCCTTCACTCTCTGGAAACACCATATATTTT. This codes for CASNPSLSGNTIYF.

The chain carries TRBV5-5 and TRBJ1-5; the match to TRBD1 covers 9 bases. The CDR3 loop spans 14 amino acids. The ends lost 7 bases at V and 0 bases at J; junction bases unmatched: 2. Looked up from germline, CDR1 is SGHKS and CDR2 is YYEKEE (reference sequence). The CDR3 spells CASGTGYSNQPQHF. In nucleotides, the CDR3 is TGTGCCAGCGGGACAGGGTATAGCAATCAGCCCCAGCATTTT.